The clone carrying this T cell receptor (beta chain) has only a few counts. Some clones are missing from TCRdb's copy, which holds only in-frame ones; the method was immunoSEQ multiplex PCR. The sample holds 55,000 to 80,000 clones, around 83% seen once. V was clipped by 1 base and J by 2 bases; unmatched bases: 5. The CDR3 has 15 amino acids. Germline V gene lookup returns CDR1 MGHRA and CDR2 YSYEKL. This sample was taken from a study of blood T cell repertoires in COVID-19. The origin of this receptor is a man over 45 with active COVID-19. The chain joins TRBV4-1 to TRBJ2-7; 7 bases line up with TRBD2. The sample comprised peripheral blood. Here the CDR3 reads CASSQGASGTYEQYF. CDR3 sequence (DNA): TGCGCCAGCAGCCAAGGGGCTAGCGGAACCTACGAGCAGTACTTC.